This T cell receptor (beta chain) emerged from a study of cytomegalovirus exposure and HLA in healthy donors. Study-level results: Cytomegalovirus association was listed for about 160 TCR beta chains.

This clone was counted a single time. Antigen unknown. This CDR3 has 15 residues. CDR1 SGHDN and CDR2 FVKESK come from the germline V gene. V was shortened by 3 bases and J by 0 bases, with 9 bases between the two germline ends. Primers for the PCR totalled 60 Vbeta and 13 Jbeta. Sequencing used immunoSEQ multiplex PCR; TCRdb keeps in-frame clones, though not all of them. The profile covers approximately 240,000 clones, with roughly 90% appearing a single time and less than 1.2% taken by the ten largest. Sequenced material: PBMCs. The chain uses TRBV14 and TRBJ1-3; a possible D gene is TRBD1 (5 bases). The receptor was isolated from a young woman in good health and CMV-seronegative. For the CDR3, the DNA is TGTGCCAGCAGCCACAGGGCATCCTCTGGAAACACCATATATTTT. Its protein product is CASSHRASSGNTIYF. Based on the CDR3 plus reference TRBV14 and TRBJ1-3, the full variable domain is EAGVTQFPSHSVIEKGQTVTLRCDPISGHDNLYWYRRVMGKEIKFLLHFVKESKQDESGMPNNRFLAERTGGTYSTLKVQPAELEDSGVYFCASSHRASSGNTIYFGEGSWLTVV.